This T cell receptor (beta chain) was documented in a study of glioma-infiltrating T cells. Study results and caveats: Tissue and blood shared very few CDR3 sequences. Above-expected tissue-blood divergence occurred in all gliomas, most in low-grade ones.

This clonotype was recorded many times. Its antigen is still unknown. Germline V gives CDR1 SQVTM, CDR2 ANQGSEA. The length of the CDR3 is 15 residues. V was pared by 3 bases and J by 2 bases, with 15 bases between. The iRepertoire nested amplicon-rescue multiplex PCR amplified TCR alpha and beta CDR3s from RNA. Input was roughly 100-450 ng of tissue mRNA or PBMC total RNA. TCRdb reanalysed the multiplex PCR reads using MiXCR and keeps one entry per CDR3 protein. Of 90,000 to 110,000 distinct CDR3 sequences in the sample, about 25% are singletons; the top ten hold under 45%. This chain uses TRBV29-1 with TRBJ2-3, with D perhaps matching TRBD2 (7 bases). The sequence was collected from a human donor with low-grade glioma or glioblastoma, undergoing nonglioma brain surgery, or in good health (not recorded which). Sequencing input: glioma tissue, nonneoplastic brain tissue, or PBMCs (not recorded which). Here the CDR3 DNA reads TGCAGCGTTGATGGACAGCGGGGTGTCACAGATACGCAGTATTTT. Amino acids: CSVDGQRGVTDTQYF.